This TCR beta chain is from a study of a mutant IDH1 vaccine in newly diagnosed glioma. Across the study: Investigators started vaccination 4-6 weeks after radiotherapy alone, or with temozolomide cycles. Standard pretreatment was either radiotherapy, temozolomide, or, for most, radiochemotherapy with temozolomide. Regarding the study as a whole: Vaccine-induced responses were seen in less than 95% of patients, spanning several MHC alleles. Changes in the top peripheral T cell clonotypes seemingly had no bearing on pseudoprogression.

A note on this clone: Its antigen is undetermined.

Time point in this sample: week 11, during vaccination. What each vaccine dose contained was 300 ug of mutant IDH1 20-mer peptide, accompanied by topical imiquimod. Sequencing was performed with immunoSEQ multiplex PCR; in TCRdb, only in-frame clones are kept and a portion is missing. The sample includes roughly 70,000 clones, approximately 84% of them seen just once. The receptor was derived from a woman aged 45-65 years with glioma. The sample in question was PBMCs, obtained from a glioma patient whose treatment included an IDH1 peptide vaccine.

In DNA, the CDR3 is TGTGCCAGCAGCCCTGGAGTGGGGGCCTATGGCTACACCTTC. Protein sequence: CASSPGVGAYGYTF. This sequence joins TRBV5-4 and TRBJ1-2, with a possible D match to TRBD1 (6 bases). Trimming took 4 bases from V and 4 from J, leaving 14 bases between them. Germline V gene sequence: CDR1 SGHNT, CDR2 YYREEE (reference sequence). The CDR3 extends over 14 amino acids. The full variable domain, its missing parts supplied by reference TRBV5-4 and TRBJ1-2, is ETGVTQSPTHLIKTRGQQVTLRCSSQSGHNTVSWYQQALGQGPQFIFQYYREEENGRGNFPPRFSGLQFPNYSSELNVNALELDDSALYLCASSPGVGAYGYTFGSGTRLTVV.